This TCR beta chain was recorded in a study of T cell responses to AZD1222 COVID-19 vaccine. Study outcomes and limitations: Donors skewed white British and female; clonal diversity was possibly underestimated.

Using immunoSEQ multiplex PCR, the repertoire was profiled, and TCRdb retains in-frame clones only, with some absent. The sample carries 200,000 to 250,000 clones, approximately 94% recorded once. Remarks on this clone: Antigen: not known.

V gave up 5 bases and J gave up 6 bases; unmatched junction bases: 10. The CDR3 has 14 amino acids. The germline V gene encodes CDR1 MNHEY and CDR2 SMNVEV (reference sequence). The clonotype originates from an adult who received the MenACWY meningococcal vaccine as a control. Here the sequenced sample was peripheral blood, taken 28 days after the second dose of the MenACWY control vaccine. The chain carries TRBV27 and TRBJ2-7; 7 bases align to TRBD1. CDR3 residues: CASSMNRGPREQYF. For the CDR3, the DNA is TGTGCCAGCAGTATGAACAGGGGCCCCCGCGAGCAGTACTTC.